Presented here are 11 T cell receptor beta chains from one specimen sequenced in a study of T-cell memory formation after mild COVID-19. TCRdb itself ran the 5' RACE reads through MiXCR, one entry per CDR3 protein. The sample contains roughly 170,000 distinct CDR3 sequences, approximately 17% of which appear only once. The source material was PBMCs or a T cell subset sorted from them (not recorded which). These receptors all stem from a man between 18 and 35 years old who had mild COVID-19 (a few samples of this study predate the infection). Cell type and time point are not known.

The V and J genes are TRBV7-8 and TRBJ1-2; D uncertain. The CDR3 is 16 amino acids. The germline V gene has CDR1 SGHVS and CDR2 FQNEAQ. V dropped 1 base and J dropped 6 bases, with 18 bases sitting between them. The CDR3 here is CASSLGGARPSDGYTF. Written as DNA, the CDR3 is TGTGCCAGCAGCTTAGGCGGAGCGCGGCCTTCTGATGGCTACACCTTC.

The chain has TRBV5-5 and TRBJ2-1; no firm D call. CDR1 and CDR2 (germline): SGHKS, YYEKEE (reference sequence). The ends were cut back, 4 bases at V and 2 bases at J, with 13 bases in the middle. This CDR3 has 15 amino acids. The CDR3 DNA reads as TGTGCCAGCAGCGCCACTATCCTGCCCTACAATGAGCAGTTCTTC. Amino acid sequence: CASSATILPYNEQFF.

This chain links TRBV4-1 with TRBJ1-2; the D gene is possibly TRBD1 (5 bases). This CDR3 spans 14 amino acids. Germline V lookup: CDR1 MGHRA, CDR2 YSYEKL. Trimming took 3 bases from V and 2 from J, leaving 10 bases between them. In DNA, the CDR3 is TGCGCCAGCAGCCAGGAGAGGGGCAACTATGGCTACACCTTC. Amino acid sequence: CASSQERGNYGYTF.

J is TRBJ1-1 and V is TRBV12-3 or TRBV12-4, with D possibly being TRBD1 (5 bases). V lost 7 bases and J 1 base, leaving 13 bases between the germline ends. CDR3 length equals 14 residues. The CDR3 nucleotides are TGTGCCAGCACCCCGGGGGGGAAGAACACTGAAGCTTTCTTT. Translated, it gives CASTPGGKNTEAFF.

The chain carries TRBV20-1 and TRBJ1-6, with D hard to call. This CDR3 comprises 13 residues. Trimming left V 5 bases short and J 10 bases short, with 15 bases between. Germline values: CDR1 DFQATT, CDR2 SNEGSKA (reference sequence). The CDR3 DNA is TGCAGTGCTCCGGAAGGAGCAGTCTCACCCCTCCACTTT. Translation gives CSAPEGAVSPLHF.

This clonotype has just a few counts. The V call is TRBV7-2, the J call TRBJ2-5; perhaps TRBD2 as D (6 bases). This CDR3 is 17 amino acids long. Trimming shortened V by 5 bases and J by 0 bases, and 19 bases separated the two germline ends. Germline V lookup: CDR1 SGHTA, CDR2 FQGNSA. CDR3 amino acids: CASSASYGGDYQETQYF. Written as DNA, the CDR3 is TGTGCCAGCAGCGCCAGCTATGGCGGGGACTACCAAGAGACCCAGTACTTC.

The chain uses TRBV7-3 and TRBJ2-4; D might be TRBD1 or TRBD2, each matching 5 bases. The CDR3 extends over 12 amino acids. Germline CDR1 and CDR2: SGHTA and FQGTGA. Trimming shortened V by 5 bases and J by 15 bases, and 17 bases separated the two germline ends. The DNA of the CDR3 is TGTGCCAGCAGCGACCGGGACCTCAGGCTGTACTTC. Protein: CASSDRDLRLYF.

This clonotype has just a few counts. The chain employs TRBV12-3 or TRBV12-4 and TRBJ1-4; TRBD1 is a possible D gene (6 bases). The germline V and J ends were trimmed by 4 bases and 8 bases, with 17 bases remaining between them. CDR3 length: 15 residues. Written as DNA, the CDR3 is TGTGCCAGCAGTTCGGGACAATTGGGTTACGAAAAACTGTTTTTT. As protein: CASSSGQLGYEKLFF.

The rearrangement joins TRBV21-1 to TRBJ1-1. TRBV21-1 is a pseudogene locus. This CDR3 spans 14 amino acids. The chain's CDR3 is CASSKSEGGTEAFF. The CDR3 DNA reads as TGTGCCAGCAGCAAATCCGAAGGAGGCACTGAAGCTTTCTTT.

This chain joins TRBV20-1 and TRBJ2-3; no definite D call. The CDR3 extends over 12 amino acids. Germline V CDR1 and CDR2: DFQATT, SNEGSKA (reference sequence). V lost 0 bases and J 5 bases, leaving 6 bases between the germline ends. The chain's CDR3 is CSARDGGDTQYF. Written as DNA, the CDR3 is TGCAGTGCTAGAGATGGTGGAGATACGCAGTATTTT.

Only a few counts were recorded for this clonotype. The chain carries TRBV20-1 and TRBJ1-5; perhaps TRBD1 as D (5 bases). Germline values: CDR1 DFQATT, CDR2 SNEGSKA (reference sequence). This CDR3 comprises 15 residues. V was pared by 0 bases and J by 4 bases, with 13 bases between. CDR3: CSARDFGGGNQPQHF. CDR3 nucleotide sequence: TGCAGTGCTAGAGATTTCGGGGGAGGGAATCAGCCCCAGCATTTT.